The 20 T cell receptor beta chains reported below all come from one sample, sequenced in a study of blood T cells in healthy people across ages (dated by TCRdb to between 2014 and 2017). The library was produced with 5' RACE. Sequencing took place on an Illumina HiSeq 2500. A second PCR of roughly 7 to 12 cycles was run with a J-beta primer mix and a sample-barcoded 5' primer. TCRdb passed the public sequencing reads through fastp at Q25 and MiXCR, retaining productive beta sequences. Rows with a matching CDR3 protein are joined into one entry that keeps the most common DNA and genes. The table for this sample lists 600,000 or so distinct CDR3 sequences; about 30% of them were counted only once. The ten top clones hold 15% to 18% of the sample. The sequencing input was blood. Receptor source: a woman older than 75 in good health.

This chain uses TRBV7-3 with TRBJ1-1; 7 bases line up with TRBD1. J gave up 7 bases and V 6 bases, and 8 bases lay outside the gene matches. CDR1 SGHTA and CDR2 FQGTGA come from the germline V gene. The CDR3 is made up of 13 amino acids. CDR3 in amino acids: CASSSRQGGEAFF. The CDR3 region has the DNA TGTGCCAGCAGTTCCCGACAGGGTGGTGAAGCTTTCTTT.

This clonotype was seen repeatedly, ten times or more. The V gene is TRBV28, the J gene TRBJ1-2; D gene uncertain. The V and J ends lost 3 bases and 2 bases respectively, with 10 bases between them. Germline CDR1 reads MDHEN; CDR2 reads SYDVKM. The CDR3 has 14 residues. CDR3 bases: TGTGCCAGCAGTTTTGGTAGGCAGAACTATGGCTACACCTTC. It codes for CASSFGRQNYGYTF.

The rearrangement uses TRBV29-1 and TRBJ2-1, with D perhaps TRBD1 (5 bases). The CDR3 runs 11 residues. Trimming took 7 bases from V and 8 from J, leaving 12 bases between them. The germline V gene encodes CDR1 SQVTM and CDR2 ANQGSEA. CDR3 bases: TGCAGCGCTACTAAAGGGGATGAGCAGTTCTTC. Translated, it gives CSATKGDEQFF.

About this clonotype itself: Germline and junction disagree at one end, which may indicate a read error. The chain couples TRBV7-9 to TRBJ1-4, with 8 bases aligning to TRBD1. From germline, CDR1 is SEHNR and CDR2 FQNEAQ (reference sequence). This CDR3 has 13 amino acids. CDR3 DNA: TGTGCCAGCAGCTTAGTGACAGGGGAAAAACGGTTTTTT. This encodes CASSLVTGEKRFF.

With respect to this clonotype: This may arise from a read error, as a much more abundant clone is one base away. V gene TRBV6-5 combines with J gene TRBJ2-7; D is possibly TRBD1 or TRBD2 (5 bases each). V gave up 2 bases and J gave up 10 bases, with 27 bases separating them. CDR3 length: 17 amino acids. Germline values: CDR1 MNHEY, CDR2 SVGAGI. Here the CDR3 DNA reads TGTGCCAGCAGTTACGGAGCCCTAAACGGGGCCGACGACACCCAGTACTTC. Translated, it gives CASSYGALNGADDTQYF.

The CDR3 coding sequence is TGTGCCAGCAGCCAAGGAGTATCTGGGTGGACAGACCAAGAGACCCAGTACTTC. Residues: CASSQGVSGWTDQETQYF. The chain employs TRBV3-1 and TRBJ2-5, with D perhaps matching TRBD1 (6 bases). Looked up from germline, CDR1 is LGHDT and CDR2 is YNNKEL (reference sequence). The ends were cut back, 1 base at V and 0 bases at J, with 18 bases in the middle. The CDR3 is made up of 18 amino acids.

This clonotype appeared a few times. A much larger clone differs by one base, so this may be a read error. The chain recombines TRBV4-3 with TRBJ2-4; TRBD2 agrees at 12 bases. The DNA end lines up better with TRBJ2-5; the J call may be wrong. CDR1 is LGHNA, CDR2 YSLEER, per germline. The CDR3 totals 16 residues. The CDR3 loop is CASSLTSGGTQETQYF. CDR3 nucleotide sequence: TGCGCCAGCAGCCTCACTAGCGGGGGGACCCAAGAGACCCAGTACTTC.

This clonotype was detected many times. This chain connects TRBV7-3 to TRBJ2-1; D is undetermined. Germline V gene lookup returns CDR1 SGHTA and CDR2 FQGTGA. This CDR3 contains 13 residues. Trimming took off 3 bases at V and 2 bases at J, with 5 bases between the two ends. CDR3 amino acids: CASSFEPYNEQFF. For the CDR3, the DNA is TGTGCCAGCAGCTTCGAGCCCTACAATGAGCAGTTCTTC.

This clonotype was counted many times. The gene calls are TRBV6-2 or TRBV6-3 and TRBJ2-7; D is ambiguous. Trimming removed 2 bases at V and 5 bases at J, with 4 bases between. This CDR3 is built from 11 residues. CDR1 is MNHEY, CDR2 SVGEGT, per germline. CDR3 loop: CASSYVDEQYF. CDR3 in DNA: TGTGCCAGCAGTTACGTGGACGAGCAGTACTTC.

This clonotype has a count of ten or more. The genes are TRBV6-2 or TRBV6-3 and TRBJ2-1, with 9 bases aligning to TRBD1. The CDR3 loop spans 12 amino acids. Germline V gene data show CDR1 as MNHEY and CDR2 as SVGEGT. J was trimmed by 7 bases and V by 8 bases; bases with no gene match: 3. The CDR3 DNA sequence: TGTGCCAGCGGGACAGGGATTAATGAGCAGTTCTTC. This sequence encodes CASGTGINEQFF.

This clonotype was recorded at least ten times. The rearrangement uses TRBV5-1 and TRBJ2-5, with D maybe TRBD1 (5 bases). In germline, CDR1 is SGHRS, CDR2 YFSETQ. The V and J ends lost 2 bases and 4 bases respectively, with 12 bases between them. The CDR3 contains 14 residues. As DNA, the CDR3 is TGCGCCAGCAGCTTTACAGGTGACGGAGAGACCCAGTACTTC. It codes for CASSFTGDGETQYF.

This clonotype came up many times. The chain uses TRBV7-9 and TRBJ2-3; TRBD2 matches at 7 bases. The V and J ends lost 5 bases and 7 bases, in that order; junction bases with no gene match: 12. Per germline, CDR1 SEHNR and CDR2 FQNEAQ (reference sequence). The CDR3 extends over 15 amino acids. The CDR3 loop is CASSLSAGVINTQYF. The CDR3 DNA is TGTGCCAGCAGCCTATCGGCGGGGGTTATAAATACGCAGTATTTT.

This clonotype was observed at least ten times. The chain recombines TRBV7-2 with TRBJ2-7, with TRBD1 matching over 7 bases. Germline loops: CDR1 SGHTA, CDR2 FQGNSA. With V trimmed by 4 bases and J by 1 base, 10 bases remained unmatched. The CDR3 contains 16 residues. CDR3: CASSSSWRQGSYEQYF. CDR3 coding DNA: TGTGCCAGCAGCTCATCCTGGAGACAGGGTTCCTACGAGCAGTACTTC.

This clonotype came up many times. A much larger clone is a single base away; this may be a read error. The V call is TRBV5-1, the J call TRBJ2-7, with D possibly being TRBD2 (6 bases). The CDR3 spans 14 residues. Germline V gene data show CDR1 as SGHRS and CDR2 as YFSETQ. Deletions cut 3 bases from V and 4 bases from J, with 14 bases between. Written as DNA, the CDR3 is TGCGCCAGCAGCTGGGTAGGAGGGTGGTACGAGCAGTACTTC. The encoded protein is CASSWVGGWYEQYF.

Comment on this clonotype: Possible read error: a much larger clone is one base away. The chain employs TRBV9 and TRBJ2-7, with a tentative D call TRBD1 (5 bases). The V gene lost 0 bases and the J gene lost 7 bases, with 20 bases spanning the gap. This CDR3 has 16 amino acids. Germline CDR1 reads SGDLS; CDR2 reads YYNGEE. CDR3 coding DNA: TGTGCCAGCAGCGTAGAGGGCATGGGGCGACTTGGGGAGCAGTACTTC. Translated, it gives CASSVEGMGRLGEQYF.

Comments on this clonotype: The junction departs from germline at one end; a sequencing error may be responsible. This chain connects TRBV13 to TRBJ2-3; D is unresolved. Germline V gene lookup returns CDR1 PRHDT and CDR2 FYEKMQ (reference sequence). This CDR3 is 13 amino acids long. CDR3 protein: CASGLGWGDTQYF. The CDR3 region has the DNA TGTGCCAGCGGCTTAGGGTGGGGAGATACGCAGTATTTT.

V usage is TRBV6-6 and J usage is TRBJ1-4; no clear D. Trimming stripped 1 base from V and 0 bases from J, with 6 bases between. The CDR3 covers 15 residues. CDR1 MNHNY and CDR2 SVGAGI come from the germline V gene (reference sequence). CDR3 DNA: TGTGCCAGCAGTTACTTAAGCCCAACTAATGAAAAACTGTTTTTT. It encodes CASSYLSPTNEKLFF.

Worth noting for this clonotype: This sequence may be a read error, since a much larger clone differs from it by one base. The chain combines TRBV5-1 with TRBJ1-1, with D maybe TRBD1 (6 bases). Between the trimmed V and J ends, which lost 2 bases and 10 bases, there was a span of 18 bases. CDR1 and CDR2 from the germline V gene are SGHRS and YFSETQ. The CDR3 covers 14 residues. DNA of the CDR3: TGCGCCAGCAGCTTTAAAGTACCGGGACACGGAGCTTTCTTT. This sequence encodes CASSFKVPGHGAFF.

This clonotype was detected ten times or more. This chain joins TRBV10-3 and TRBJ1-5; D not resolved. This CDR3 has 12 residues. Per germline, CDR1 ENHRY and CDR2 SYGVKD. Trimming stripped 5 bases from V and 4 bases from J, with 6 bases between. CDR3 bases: TGTGCCATCAGTAGCCTGAATCAGCCCCAGCATTTT. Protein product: CAISSLNQPQHF.

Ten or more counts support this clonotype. The CDR3 nucleotides are TGTGCCAGCACTATAGGGGGAGGAGGGCCCTACGAGCAGTACTTC. It is translated as CASTIGGGGPYEQYF. The chain recombines TRBV28 with TRBJ2-7, with D perhaps assigned TRBD1 or TRBD2 (6 bases each). V was pared by 7 bases and J by 2 bases, with 18 bases between. This CDR3 spans 15 amino acids. Germline CDR1 reads MDHEN; CDR2 reads SYDVKM. The full variable domain, rest sourced from reference TRBV28 and TRBJ2-7, is DVKVTQSSRYLVKRTGEKVFLECVQDMDHENMFWYRQDPGLGLRLIYFSYDVKMKEKGDIPEGYSVSREKKERFSLILESASTNQTSMYLCASTIGGGGPYEQYFGPGTRLTVT.